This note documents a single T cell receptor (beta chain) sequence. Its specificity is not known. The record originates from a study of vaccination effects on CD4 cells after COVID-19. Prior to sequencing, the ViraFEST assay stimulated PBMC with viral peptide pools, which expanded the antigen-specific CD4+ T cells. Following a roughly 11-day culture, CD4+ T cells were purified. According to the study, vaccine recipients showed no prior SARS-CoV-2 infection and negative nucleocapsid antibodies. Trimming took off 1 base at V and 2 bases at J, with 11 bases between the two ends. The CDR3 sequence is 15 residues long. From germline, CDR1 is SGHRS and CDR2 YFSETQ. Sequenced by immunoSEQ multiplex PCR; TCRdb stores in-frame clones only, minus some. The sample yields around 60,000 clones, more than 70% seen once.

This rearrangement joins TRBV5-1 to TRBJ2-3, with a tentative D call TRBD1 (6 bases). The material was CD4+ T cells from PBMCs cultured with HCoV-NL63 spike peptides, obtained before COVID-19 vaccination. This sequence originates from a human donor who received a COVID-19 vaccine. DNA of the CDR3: TGCGCCAGCAGCTTGCGAGGACAGTCCACAGATACGCAGTATTTT. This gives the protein CASSLRGQSTDTQYF.